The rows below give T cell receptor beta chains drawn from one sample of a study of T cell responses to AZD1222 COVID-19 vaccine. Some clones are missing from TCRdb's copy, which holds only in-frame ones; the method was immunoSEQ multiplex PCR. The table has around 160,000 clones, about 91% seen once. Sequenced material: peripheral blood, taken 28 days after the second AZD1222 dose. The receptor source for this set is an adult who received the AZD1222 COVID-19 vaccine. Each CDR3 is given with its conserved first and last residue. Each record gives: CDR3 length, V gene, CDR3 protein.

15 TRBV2 CASSEGPSHNSPLHF
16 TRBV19 CASSISSGWSNQPQHF
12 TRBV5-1 CASSGGRTEAFF
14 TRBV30 CAWTPSGPRNTIYF
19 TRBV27 CASRSFIRGTPKEGEKLFF
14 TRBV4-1 CASSLGRGAYEQYF
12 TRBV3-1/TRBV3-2 CASSQVGTEAFF
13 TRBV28 CASTLQAPNEQYF
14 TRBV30 CAWSRDYSGNTIYF
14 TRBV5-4 CASSLARGDTEAFF
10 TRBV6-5 CASGNEKLFF
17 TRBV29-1 CSVDPLAGGLGSDTQYF
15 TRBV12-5 CASGLVLAGGVEQFF
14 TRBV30 CAWGRGTAGNTIYF
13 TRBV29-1 CSVRRRQNNEQFF
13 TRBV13 CASSFTGKETQYF
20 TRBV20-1 CSASLAGRELGSSSYNEQFF
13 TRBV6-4 CASSDSWGSPLHF
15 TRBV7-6 CASSASHGGLETQYF
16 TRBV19 CASSMARGRMNTEAFF
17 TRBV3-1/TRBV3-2 CASSQDPEGPGEQPQHF
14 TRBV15 CATSRPSTGTEAFF
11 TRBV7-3 CASRRRDGYTF
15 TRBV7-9 CASSPGQNMNTEAFF
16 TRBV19 CASSTTRQGAGETQYF
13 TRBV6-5 CASSYNGPTEAFF
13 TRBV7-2 CASSQTGNEKLFF
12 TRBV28 CASNDRSGVLTF
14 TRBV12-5 CASRPPTENTEAFF
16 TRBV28 CASRPRFQASSYEQYF
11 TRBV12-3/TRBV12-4 CASSSDNEQFF
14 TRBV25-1 CASSETGVVTEAFF
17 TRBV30 CAWTPVRVRLAGDEQFF
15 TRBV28 CASRRPGVNNYGYTF
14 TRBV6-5 CASSYVNGGTEAFF
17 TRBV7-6 CASSLIMKDRGVGEAFF
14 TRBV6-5 CASTTLGGDTEAFF
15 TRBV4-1 CASSRTSGVRDTQYF
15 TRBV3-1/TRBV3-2 CASSPVGRSTDTQYF
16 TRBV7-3 CASSLSQGALSYGYTF